The 20 T cell receptor beta chains given below trace back to one sample, sequenced in a study of T-cell reconstitution after alpha-beta-depleted transplantation in children. Preparation of the TCRbeta library used unique molecular identifiers. TCRdb analysed the PCR reads with MiXCR anew, one entry per CDR3 protein. This sample has hundreds of thousands of distinct CDR3 sequences, with 15% to 20% found just once. Sample: PBMCs, mostly from graft donor cells, taken 360 days after TCRalphabeta/CD19-depleted stem cell transplant. The receptors were sampled from a male patient between 2 and 15 years old who had a stem cell transplant for acute lymphoblastic leukemia, so the T cells may come from the graft donor.

This clonotype was detected only a few times. CDR3 sequence (DNA): TGCGCCAGCAGCCAAGGGATAATAGCGGGACCGGGCAATGAGCAGTTCTTC. Protein product: CASSQGIIAGPGNEQFF. This rearrangement joins TRBV4-1 to TRBJ2-1, with 8 bases matching TRBD2. CDR1 and CDR2 (germline): MGHRA, YSYEKL. V was pared by 1 base and J by 6 bases, with 11 bases of the junction left unmatched. This CDR3 has 17 residues.

The gene calls are TRBV9 and TRBJ2-1; the D gene is possibly TRBD2 (7 bases). Looked up from germline, CDR1 is SGDLS and CDR2 is YYNGEE. Trimming shortened V by 1 base and J by 7 bases, and 18 bases separated the two germline ends. The CDR3 totals 16 residues. This CDR3 reads CASSVLGGGRANEQFF. The CDR3 bases are TGTGCCAGCAGCGTATTGGGGGGCGGGAGAGCGAATGAGCAGTTCTTC.

This clonotype has only a few counts. The gene calls are TRBV29-1 and TRBJ2-7, with D perhaps assigned TRBD1 or TRBD2 (5 bases each). CDR1 is SQVTM, CDR2 ANQGSEA, per germline. This CDR3 spans 12 amino acids. V dropped 4 bases and J dropped 5 bases, with 12 bases sitting between them. The CDR3 DNA follows: TGCAGCGTTGGCCAGGGACGGGACGAGCAGTACTTC. Translated: CSVGQGRDEQYF.

This clonotype was seen a few times. This chain links TRBV5-1 with TRBJ1-1; possible D gene TRBD1, 5 bases. With 1 base removed from V and 6 bases from J, the gap between germline ends came to 10 bases. Germline CDR1 SGHRS, CDR2 YFSETQ. The CDR3 runs 13 residues. CDR3 region: CASSLWQGSEAFF. In DNA form, the CDR3 reads TGCGCCAGCAGCTTGTGGCAGGGTTCTGAAGCTTTCTTT. Full variable domain (outside the CDR3, taken from reference TRBV5-1 and TRBJ1-1): KAGVTQTPRYLIKTRGQQVTLSCSPISGHRSVSWYQQTPGQGLQFLFEYFSETQRNKGNFPGRFSGRQFSNSRSEMNVSTLELGDSALYLCASSLWQGSEAFFGQGTRLTVV.

The chain is built from TRBV12-3 or TRBV12-4 and TRBJ1-1; D not resolved. The CDR3 consists of 12 residues. Between the trimmed V and J ends, which lost 7 bases and 1 base, there was a span of 7 bases. The CDR3 nucleotides are TGTGCCAGCACTAAGGGGAACACTGAAGCTTTCTTT. Translating gives CASTKGNTEAFF.

Many counts were recorded for this clonotype. One end of the junction is discordant with germline, which a read error may explain. The rearrangement uses TRBV7-7 and TRBJ2-7; weak D call: TRBD2 (6 bases). Germline values: CDR1 SSHAT, CDR2 FNYEAQ (reference sequence). This CDR3 is 13 amino acids long. The CDR3 spells CASSFGTAGEQYF. In nucleotides, the CDR3 is TGTGCTAGCAGCTTTGGGACTGCTGGCGAGCAGTACTTC.

This clonotype was seen only a few times. The chain recombines TRBV4-1 with TRBJ2-1; 15 positions match TRBD2. This CDR3 region has 17 residues. J lost 6 bases, V lost 2 bases, and 5 bases had no gene match. Germline values: CDR1 MGHRA, CDR2 YSYEKL. The CDR3 sequence is CASSQRGLAGGVNEQFF. CDR3 bases: TGCGCCAGCAGCCAACGCGGACTAGCGGGAGGGGTCAATGAGCAGTTCTTC.

This clonotype has more than one count but fewer than ten. J is TRBJ1-2 and V is TRBV20-1, with 10 nucleotides matching TRBD1. With V trimmed by 5 bases and J by 4 bases, 7 bases remained unmatched. From germline, CDR1 is DFQATT and CDR2 SNEGSKA (reference sequence). The CDR3 totals 14 residues. In DNA, the CDR3 is TGCAGTGCTCCGGGGACAGGGGCTCTCTATGGCTACACCTTC. The encoded protein is CSAPGTGALYGYTF.

V is TRBV7-3 and J is TRBJ2-7; maybe TRBD1 (5 bases). Germline assignment: CDR1 SGHTA and CDR2 FQGTGA. V was cut by 5 bases and J by 6 bases, with 26 bases left in between. The CDR3 runs 17 residues. In DNA, the CDR3 is TGTGCCAGCAGCGCCCAGGGTCCCCTAGTGTGGTTATGCGAGCAGTACTTC. This gives the protein CASSAQGPLVWLCEQYF.

This clonotype was observed a few times. The chain joins TRBV12-3 or TRBV12-4 to TRBJ1-1, with D hard to call. Trimming cost V 3 bases and J 5 bases, with 13 bases left between them. The CDR3 spans 14 residues. The CDR3 region has the DNA TGTGCCAGCAGTTTCGGAGGCCCCGTGACTGAAGCTTTCTTT. The encoded protein is CASSFGGPVTEAFF.

The chain couples TRBV27 to TRBJ2-2; possible D gene TRBD1, 6 bases. V was trimmed by 3 bases and J by 1 base, leaving 9 bases between them. The CDR3 has 15 amino acids. In germline, CDR1 is MNHEY, CDR2 SMNVEV (reference sequence). The CDR3: CASSFAQGNTGELFF. CDR3 nucleotide sequence: TGTGCCAGCAGTTTTGCACAGGGGAACACCGGGGAGCTGTTTTTT.

This chain connects TRBV29-1 to TRBJ2-1, with TRBD2 matching 9 bases. From germline, CDR1 is SQVTM and CDR2 ANQGSEA. V lost 0 bases to trimming and J lost 5 bases; unmatched junction nucleotides: 5. The CDR3 covers 15 residues. The CDR3 sequence is CSVEEKGLAHNEQFF. In DNA form, the CDR3 reads TGCAGCGTTGAAGAAAAAGGACTAGCGCACAATGAGCAGTTCTTC.

This clonotype was seen only a few times. The genes are TRBV7-2 and TRBJ2-1, with D possibly being TRBD2 (5 bases). Looked up from germline, CDR1 is SGHTA and CDR2 is FQGNSA. The V end lost 4 bases, the J end lost 10 bases, and 17 bases lay between the germline ends. The CDR3 loop spans 14 amino acids. In DNA form, the CDR3 reads TGTGCCAGCAGCTACGACGGGGTCCTCCGGGAGCAGTTCTTC. It codes for CASSYDGVLREQFF.

This clonotype was counted a single time. This rearrangement joins TRBV10-3 to TRBJ1-4; D not certain. Looked up from germline, CDR1 is ENHRY and CDR2 is SYGVKD. CDR3 length equals 16 residues. The V end lost 0 bases, the J end lost 1 base, and 9 bases lay between the germline ends. CDR3 bases: TGTGCCATCAGTGAGTCGGGCAGACGAACTAATGAAAAACTGTTTTTT. Translated, it gives CAISESGRRTNEKLFF.

The rearrangement uses TRBV29-1 and TRBJ1-4, with D perhaps TRBD1 (5 bases). The ends were cut back, 7 bases at V and 8 bases at J, with 17 bases in the middle. The germline V gene has CDR1 SQVTM and CDR2 ANQGSEA. The CDR3 is made up of 13 amino acids. The CDR3 DNA reads TGCAGCGCCCAGCGGAGGGGAGGGGAAAAACTGTTTTTT. Its protein product is CSAQRRGGEKLFF.

This clonotype has only a few counts. The rearrangement links TRBV20-1 to TRBJ2-5, with 9 bases matching TRBD2. This CDR3 spans 14 amino acids. The germline gives CDR1 DFQATT, CDR2 SNEGSKA (reference sequence). The V segment lost 0 bases and the J segment 3 bases; nucleotides outside the gene matches: 2. The CDR3 coding sequence is TGCAGTGCTAGAGAGACTAGCGGAAAAGAGACCCAGTACTTC. Translated: CSARETSGKETQYF.

This clonotype came up a few times. The J gene is TRBJ2-7, the V gene TRBV12-3 or TRBV12-4, with unresolved D. The V gene lost 6 bases and the J gene lost 0 bases, with 9 bases spanning the gap. CDR3 length: 13 amino acids. CDR3 in amino acids: CASRLDNSYEQYF. Written as DNA, the CDR3 is TGTGCCAGCAGGCTGGATAACTCCTACGAGCAGTACTTC.

The chain employs TRBV7-9 and TRBJ2-1; 12 bases are a match to TRBD2. Germline lookup yields CDR1 SEHNR and CDR2 FQNEAQ (reference sequence). The CDR3 has 12 residues. Trimming removed 8 bases from V and 9 bases from J; junction bases left unmatched: 2. The CDR3 DNA sequence: TGTGCCAGCCCGGGACTAGCGGGTGAGCAGTTCTTC. It encodes CASPGLAGEQFF. The full variable domain, its missing parts supplied by reference TRBV7-9 and TRBJ2-1, is DTGVSQNPRHKITKRGQNVTFRCDPISEHNRLYWYRQTLGQGPEFLTYFQNEAQLEKSRLLSDRFSAERPKGSFSTLEIQRTEQGDSAMYLCASPGLAGEQFFGPGTRLTVL.

The gene calls are TRBV4-1 and TRBJ2-4; the D is unclear. This CDR3 is built from 12 residues. The germline gives CDR1 MGHRA, CDR2 YSYEKL. V shed 0 bases and J shed 8 bases, with 5 bases lying between them. The CDR3 coding sequence is TGCGCCAGCAGCCAAGATTGGGACATTCAGTACTTC. Amino acids: CASSQDWDIQYF.

V is TRBV3-1 and J is TRBJ2-1; 12 nucleotides align to TRBD2. Germline-derived CDR1 and CDR2 are LGHDT and YNNKEL (reference sequence). The CDR3 extends over 16 amino acids. The J segment lost 9 bases and the V segment lost 2 bases, leaving 8 bases of the junction unmatched. CDR3 amino acids: CASSQIRLAGDGEQFF. The CDR3 coding sequence is TGTGCCAGCAGCCAAATCCGACTAGCGGGAGACGGTGAGCAGTTCTTC.